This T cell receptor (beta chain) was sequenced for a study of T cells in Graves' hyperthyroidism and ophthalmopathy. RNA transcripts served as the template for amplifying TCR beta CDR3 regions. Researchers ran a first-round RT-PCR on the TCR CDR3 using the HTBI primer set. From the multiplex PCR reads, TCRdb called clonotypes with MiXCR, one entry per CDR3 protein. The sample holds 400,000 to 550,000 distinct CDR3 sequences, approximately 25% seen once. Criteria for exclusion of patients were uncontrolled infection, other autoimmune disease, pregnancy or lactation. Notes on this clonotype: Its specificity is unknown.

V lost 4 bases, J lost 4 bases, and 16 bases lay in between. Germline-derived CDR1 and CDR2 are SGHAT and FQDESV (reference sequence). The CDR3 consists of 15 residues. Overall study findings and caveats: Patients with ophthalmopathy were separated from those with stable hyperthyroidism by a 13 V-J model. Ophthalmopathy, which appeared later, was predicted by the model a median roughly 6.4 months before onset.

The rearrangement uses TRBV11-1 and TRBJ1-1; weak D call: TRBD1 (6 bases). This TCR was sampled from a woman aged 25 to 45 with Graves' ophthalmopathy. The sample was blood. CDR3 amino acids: CASSSPGQGGTEAFF. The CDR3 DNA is TGTGCCAGCAGCTCACCGGGACAAGGGGGCACTGAAGCTTTCTTT.